This T cell receptor (beta chain) appears in the sequencing data of a study of cytomegalovirus exposure and HLA in healthy donors. The V gene's germline CDR1 is MNHEY and CDR2 SMNVEV (reference sequence). Trimming stripped 3 bases from V and 3 bases from J, with 12 bases between. CDR3 length equals 15 residues. PCR was performed using 60 Vbeta and 13 Jbeta primers. The assay was immunoSEQ multiplex PCR, and TCRdb's table has in-frame clones only and misses some. The sample has some 150,000 clones; roughly 81% are singletons. Specimen: PBMCs. The receptor was isolated from a woman in her forties or fifties in good health and CMV-seronegative. The chain employs TRBV27 and TRBJ1-5; tentatively, D is TRBD1 (5 bases). As DNA, the CDR3 is TGTGCCAGCAGTTTTTCCGGGACTAACAATCAGCCCCAGCATTTT. It specifies CASSFSGTNNQPQHF.